A selection of T cell receptor beta chains follows, all from one sample in a study of patients and donors after allogeneic stem cell transplantation. From the RT-PCR reads, TCRdb called clonotypes with MiXCR, one entry per CDR3 protein. The table has about 960,000 distinct CDR3 sequences, roughly 18% seen once. The sequenced sample consisted of blood, either unsorted or a sorted T cell fraction (not recorded which). The receptors were gathered from a human donor who was either an allogeneic HSCT recipient or a stem cell or donor lymphocyte infusion donor (not recorded which). It is not recorded whose cells these are; they may come from a transplant donor. The CDR3 runs from the conserved cysteine through the conserved F or W. Each record gives: clone size, V gene, D gene, J gene, CDR3 protein, CDR3 DNA. A D gene is named only where the DNA matches it firmly. Size values are once, few and many counts, or a class for expanded clones, and some rows have none.

clone_size: many
v_call: TRBV10-3
d_call: -
j_call: TRBJ1-3
cdr3_aa: CATEGHNSGNTIYF
cdr3_nt: TGTGCCACCGAGGGACATAACTCTGGAAACACCATATATTTT

clone_size: -
v_call: TRBV5-1
d_call: -
j_call: TRBJ1-2
cdr3_aa: CASSLISSSDYGYTF
cdr3_nt: TGCGCCAGCAGCTTAATCAGTAGTAGTGACTATGGCTACACCTTC

clone_size: -
v_call: TRBV4-3
d_call: -
j_call: TRBJ2-7
cdr3_aa: CASSQDRGVGYEQYF
cdr3_nt: TGCGCCAGCAGCCAAGATCGAGGGGTAGGGTACGAGCAGTACTTC

clone_size: -
v_call: TRBV12-3/TRBV12-4
d_call: -
j_call: TRBJ1-1
cdr3_aa: CASSPNGGTEAFF
cdr3_nt: TGTGCCAGCAGCCCCAATGGGGGAACTGAAGCTTTCTTT

clone_size: many
v_call: TRBV12-3/TRBV12-4
d_call: -
j_call: TRBJ1-2
cdr3_aa: CASSPDTLTAYGYTF
cdr3_nt: TGTGCCAGCAGTCCGGACACTCTGACGGCCTATGGCTACACCTTC

clone_size: -
v_call: TRBV20-1
d_call: -
j_call: TRBJ1-1
cdr3_aa: CSARRQETLNTEAFF
cdr3_nt: TGCAGTGCTAGACGACAGGAAACATTGAACACTGAAGCTTTCTTT

clone_size: -
v_call: TRBV13
d_call: -
j_call: TRBJ1-2
cdr3_aa: CASSLGGLRDYGYTF
cdr3_nt: TGTGCCAGCAGCTTAGGAGGGTTACGAGACTATGGCTACACCTTC

clone_size: few
v_call: TRBV20-1
d_call: -
j_call: TRBJ1-3
cdr3_aa: CSAARGYRNTIYF
cdr3_nt: TGCAGTGCCGCGCGGGGATACAGAAACACCATATATTTT

clone_size: -
v_call: TRBV20-1
d_call: -
j_call: TRBJ1-5
cdr3_aa: CSAREGRKSQPQHF
cdr3_nt: TGCAGTGCCCGGGAGGGAAGGAAGAGCCAGCCCCAGCATTTT

clone_size: many
v_call: TRBV12-3/TRBV12-4
d_call: TRBD1
j_call: TRBJ2-2
cdr3_aa: CASSLTGGRTGELFF
cdr3_nt: TGTGCCAGCAGTTTAACAGGGGGCAGGACCGGGGAGCTGTTTTTT

clone_size: few
v_call: TRBV19
d_call: -
j_call: TRBJ1-1
cdr3_aa: CASTLGVGHTEAFF
cdr3_nt: TGTGCCAGTACCCTGGGAGTAGGGCACACTGAAGCTTTCTTT

clone_size: -
v_call: TRBV20-1
d_call: -
j_call: TRBJ2-7
cdr3_aa: CSASTGSSYEQYF
cdr3_nt: TGCAGTGCTAGCACGGGATCCTCCTACGAGCAGTACTTC

clone_size: -
v_call: TRBV11-2
d_call: -
j_call: TRBJ1-3
cdr3_aa: CASSRREAGNTIYF
cdr3_nt: TGTGCCAGCAGCCGCAGGGAGGCGGGAAACACCATATATTTT

clone_size: -
v_call: TRBV7-6
d_call: TRBD2
j_call: TRBJ2-7
cdr3_aa: CASNGLAGLPGSYEQYF
cdr3_nt: TGTGCCAGCAACGGACTAGCGGGACTTCCCGGCTCCTACGAGCAGTACTTC

clone_size: many
v_call: TRBV5-1
d_call: -
j_call: TRBJ2-2
cdr3_aa: CASSLEGSYTGELFF
cdr3_nt: TGCGCCAGCAGCTTGGAGGGGTCGTACACCGGGGAGCTGTTTTTT

clone_size: -
v_call: TRBV23-1
d_call: -
j_call: TRBJ2-2
cdr3_aa: CASSHPGHRTPGSCFF
cdr3_nt: -

clone_size: few
v_call: TRBV7-3
d_call: TRBD1
j_call: TRBJ2-2
cdr3_aa: CASSLWDRTNTGELFF
cdr3_nt: TGTGCCAGCAGCCTGTGGGACAGGACGAACACCGGGGAGCTGTTTTTT

clone_size: few
v_call: TRBV20-1
d_call: -
j_call: TRBJ2-5
cdr3_aa: CSASIERQETQYF
cdr3_nt: TGCAGTGCTAGCATAGAGCGGCAAGAGACCCAGTACTTC

clone_size: -
v_call: TRBV5-1
d_call: -
j_call: TRBJ2-7
cdr3_aa: CASSDRKGSLSEQYF
cdr3_nt: TGCGCCAGCAGCGACCGGAAGGGTTCTCTGAGTGAGCAGTACTTC

clone_size: -
v_call: TRBV15
d_call: -
j_call: TRBJ2-5
cdr3_aa: CATSRAQETQYF
cdr3_nt: TGTGCCACCAGCAGAGCCCAAGAGACCCAGTACTTC

clone_size: many
v_call: TRBV5-1
d_call: TRBD1
j_call: TRBJ1-3
cdr3_aa: CASSSTGTGNTIYF
cdr3_nt: TGCGCCAGCAGCTCGACAGGGACTGGAAACACCATATATTTT

clone_size: many
v_call: TRBV20-1
d_call: -
j_call: TRBJ1-1
cdr3_aa: CSARGATNTEAFF
cdr3_nt: TGCAGTGCTAGAGGGGCCACGAACACTGAAGCTTTCTTT

clone_size: few
v_call: TRBV7-9
d_call: TRBD1
j_call: TRBJ1-1
cdr3_aa: CASSSERQGQRNTEAFF
cdr3_nt: TGTGCCAGCAGCTCGGAAAGACAGGGCCAGCGGAACACTGAAGCTTTCTTT

clone_size: -
v_call: TRBV2
d_call: -
j_call: TRBJ1-6
cdr3_aa: CASSVTSPLHF
cdr3_nt: TGTGCCAGCAGTGTTACTTCACCCCTCCACTTT

clone_size: -
v_call: TRBV9
d_call: TRBD1
j_call: TRBJ2-1
cdr3_aa: CASSDKPGQTYNEQFF
cdr3_nt: TGTGCCAGCAGCGACAAGCCGGGACAGACCTACAATGAGCAGTTCTTC

clone_size: -
v_call: TRBV3-1
d_call: TRBD2
j_call: TRBJ2-1
cdr3_aa: CASSQDPPGLGGYNEQFF
cdr3_nt: TGTGCCAGCAGCCAAGATCCCCCCGGGCTGGGAGGGTACAATGAGCAGTTCTTC

clone_size: few
v_call: TRBV11-2
d_call: TRBD2
j_call: TRBJ2-3
cdr3_aa: CASSSLAGGPDTQYF
cdr3_nt: TGTGCCAGCAGCTCGCTAGCGGGAGGGCCGGATACGCAGTATTTT

clone_size: -
v_call: TRBV13
d_call: -
j_call: TRBJ2-7
cdr3_aa: CASSSRMASGEQYF
cdr3_nt: TGTGCCAGCAGCTCACGAATGGCTTCAGGCGAGCAGTACTTC

clone_size: -
v_call: TRBV15
d_call: -
j_call: TRBJ1-5
cdr3_aa: CATSRKAGPDQPQHF
cdr3_nt: TGTGCCACCAGCAGAAAGGCAGGGCCTGATCAGCCCCAGCATTTT

clone_size: few
v_call: TRBV20-1
d_call: -
j_call: TRBJ1-5
cdr3_aa: CSASGVNSNQPQHF
cdr3_nt: TGCAGTGCTAGCGGAGTAAATAGCAATCAGCCCCAGCATTTT

clone_size: -
v_call: TRBV6-6
d_call: -
j_call: TRBJ1-2
cdr3_aa: CASSALDGYTF
cdr3_nt: TGTGCCAGCAGCGCCCTCGATGGCTACACCTTC

clone_size: -
v_call: TRBV4-1
d_call: -
j_call: TRBJ1-3
cdr3_aa: CASSQEEGSGRASGNTIYF
cdr3_nt: TGCGCCAGCAGCCAAGAGGAGGGTTCGGGCAGGGCCTCTGGAAACACCATATATTTT

clone_size: -
v_call: TRBV6-5
d_call: -
j_call: TRBJ2-1
cdr3_aa: CASSFGPSNNEQFF
cdr3_nt: TGTGCCAGCAGTTTCGGTCCCAGTAACAATGAGCAGTTCTTC

clone_size: few
v_call: TRBV5-1
d_call: -
j_call: TRBJ2-5
cdr3_aa: CASSRTMGPEETQYF
cdr3_nt: TGCGCCAGCAGCCGGACCATGGGGCCAGAGGAGACCCAGTACTTC

clone_size: many
v_call: TRBV6-1
d_call: -
j_call: TRBJ2-2
cdr3_aa: CASSGWDGTGELFF
cdr3_nt: TGTGCCAGCAGTGGCTGGGACGGTACCGGGGAGCTGTTTTTT

clone_size: -
v_call: TRBV4-3
d_call: -
j_call: TRBJ2-2
cdr3_aa: CASSQYWNRPNTGELFF
cdr3_nt: TGCGCCAGCAGCCAATACTGGAACAGACCGAACACCGGGGAGCTGTTTTTT

clone_size: few
v_call: TRBV5-6
d_call: -
j_call: TRBJ1-5
cdr3_aa: CASSLRGSSGNQPQHF
cdr3_nt: TGTGCCAGCAGCTTGCGTGGCAGTTCGGGCAATCAGCCCCAGCATTTT

clone_size: few
v_call: TRBV25-1
d_call: TRBD1
j_call: TRBJ1-2
cdr3_aa: CASYNRGDYTF
cdr3_nt: TGTGCCAGCTACAACAGGGGTGACTACACCTTC

clone_size: -
v_call: TRBV29-1
d_call: TRBD2
j_call: TRBJ2-7
cdr3_aa: CSVGSSGRAFPIYEQYF
cdr3_nt: TGCAGCGTTGGGAGCAGCGGGAGGGCCTTCCCCATCTACGAGCAGTACTTC

clone_size: few
v_call: TRBV2
d_call: -
j_call: TRBJ2-7
cdr3_aa: CASSEASSLTRPYEQYF
cdr3_nt: TGTGCCAGCAGTGAAGCTTCCTCACTGACGAGACCCTACGAGCAGTACTTC

clone_size: -
v_call: TRBV12-3/TRBV12-4
d_call: -
j_call: TRBJ2-7
cdr3_aa: CASSSRIDSYEQYF
cdr3_nt: TGTGCCAGCAGCTCCCGGATTGACTCCTACGAGCAGTACTTC

clone_size: few
v_call: TRBV7-2
d_call: TRBD2
j_call: TRBJ2-2
cdr3_aa: CASGSGRALVTGELFF
cdr3_nt: TGTGCCAGCGGGAGCGGGAGGGCCCTCGTCACCGGGGAGCTGTTTTTT